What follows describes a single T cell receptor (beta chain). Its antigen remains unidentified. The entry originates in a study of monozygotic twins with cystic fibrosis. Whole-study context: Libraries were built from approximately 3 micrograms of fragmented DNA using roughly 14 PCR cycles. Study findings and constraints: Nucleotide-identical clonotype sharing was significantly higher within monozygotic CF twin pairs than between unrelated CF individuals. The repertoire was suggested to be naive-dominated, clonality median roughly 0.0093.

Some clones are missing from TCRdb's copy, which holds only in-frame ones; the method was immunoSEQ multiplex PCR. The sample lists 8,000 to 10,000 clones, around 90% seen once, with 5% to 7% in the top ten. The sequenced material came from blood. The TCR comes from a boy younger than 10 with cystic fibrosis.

The chain's CDR3 is CASSSNLRSWETQYF. The CDR3 nucleotides are TGTGCCAGCAGCTCCAATCTGAGGAGTTGGGAGACCCAGTACTTC. The chain carries TRBV7-9 and TRBJ2-5; D call uncertain. The CDR3 is made up of 15 amino acids. The V gene lost 4 bases and the J gene lost 5 bases, with 17 bases spanning the gap. The germline V gene has CDR1 SEHNR and CDR2 FQNEAQ (reference sequence).